These T cell receptor beta chains were read from a single sample in a study of identical twins. Using its own MiXCR run on the 5' RACE reads, TCRdb lists one record per CDR3 protein. The table lists about 220,000 distinct CDR3 sequences, around 7.6% of them singletons, with 5% to 6% in the top ten. This same sample was also taken into another study, of yellow fever vaccine responses in identical twins.

Specimen: CD8+ T cells sorted from blood. The receptors here all came from a woman aged 18-29 years in good health. Each CDR3 is given with its conserved first and last residue. The order of the fields is V gene, clone size, D gene, J gene, CDR3 DNA, CDR3 protein. The D gene is left open where the match is weak. Expanded clones are given a class, and other clones once, few, many or no size at all.

>TRBV9|.|TRBD2|TRBJ2-1
TGTGCCAGCAGCAGTAGCGGGGGGGCCGGTGAGCAGTTCTTC
CASSSSGGAGEQFF
>TRBV27|medium-sized|TRBD1|TRBJ2-7
TGTGCCAGCAGTCAAAGCACAGGGGGGATCAACGAGCAGTACTTC
CASSQSTGGINEQYF
>TRBV4-1|.|TRBD2|TRBJ2-7
TGCGCCAGCAGCCAGGACTGGCGGGAGACATACGAGCAGTACTTC
CASSQDWRETYEQYF
>TRBV10-3|few|.|TRBJ2-5
TGTGCCATCAGTGAGTCTGGGGGGTTAGAGACCCAGTACTTC
CAISESGGLETQYF
>TRBV5-1|many|.|TRBJ1-2
TGCGCCAGCAGCTACGACAGCGGCTTCTATGGCTACACCTTC
CASSYDSGFYGYTF
>TRBV27|.|TRBD2|TRBJ2-1
TGTGCCAGCACCGCGACTAGCGGAGTGTACAATGAGCAGTTCTTC
CASTATSGVYNEQFF
>TRBV27|few|TRBD2|TRBJ2-3
TGTGCCAGCACGTTTCTGACTAGCGGGGGAACAGATACGCAGTATTTT
CASTFLTSGGTDTQYF
>TRBV14|.|.|TRBJ2-7
TGTGCCAGCAGCCAAGGTTTCGGCGGGTCACCCTACGAGCAGTACTTC
CASSQGFGGSPYEQYF
>TRBV7-6|few|.|TRBJ1-1
TGTGCCAGCAGCTTAGGCCACGCACCGCTCGCTGAAGCTTTCTTT
CASSLGHAPLAEAFF
>TRBV10-2|many|TRBD2|TRBJ2-3
TGCGCCAGCAGGGAGGCGGGGGGGCCAGATACGCAGTATTTT
CASREAGGPDTQYF
>TRBV7-6|.|TRBD2|TRBJ2-7
TGTGCCAGCAGCCCGACGGGTACGGGAGGACTCGAGCAGTACTTC
CASSPTGTGGLEQYF
>TRBV9|.|.|TRBJ1-1
TGTGCCAGCAGCGACTCGGGTGGGGTTTCCACTGAAGCTTTCTTT
CASSDSGGVSTEAFF
>TRBV2|many|TRBD1|TRBJ2-7
TGTGCCAGCAGTGACCAAACAGGGGGGTTCTACGAGCAGTACTTC
CASSDQTGGFYEQYF
>TRBV16|.|TRBD2|TRBJ2-2
TGTGCCTGCAGCCAAGGAAGTGCTAGCGGGAGAGGGGACACCGGGGAGCTGTTTTTT
CACSQGSASGRGDTGELFF
>TRBV12-3/TRBV12-4|few|TRBD1|TRBJ1-2
TGTGCCAGCAGTCCGGGGACAGGAGGCTACACCTTC
CASSPGTGGYTF
>TRBV12-3/TRBV12-4|many|.|TRBJ2-7
TGTGCCAGCAGTATCGGGGGAATGGTCTACGAGCAGTACTTC
CASSIGGMVYEQYF
>TRBV11-2|many|.|TRBJ1-1
TGTGCCAGCAGCTTAGAAAAGCGTCATGAAGCTTTCTTT
CASSLEKRHEAFF
>TRBV7-8|.|TRBD2|TRBJ2-3
TGTGCCAGCAGCTCAGTGGGGACTAGTCCCTTGAGCACAGATACGCAGTATTTT
CASSSVGTSPLSTDTQYF
>TRBV24-1|many|.|TRBJ2-1
TGTGCCACCAGTGGGCAGAGCTCCTACAATGAGCAGTTCTTC
CATSGQSSYNEQFF
>TRBV4-1|few|TRBD2|TRBJ2-1
TGCGCCAGCAGCCAAGATCGAACTAGCGGAAGATACAATGAGCAGTTCTTC
CASSQDRTSGRYNEQFF
>TRBV4-1|many|.|TRBJ2-3
TGCGCCAGCGGACACCGCACAGATACGCAGTATTTT
CASGHRTDTQYF
>TRBV6-5|few|.|TRBJ1-1
TGTGCCAGCAGTTATGGTCTGGGGGACACTGAAGCTTTCTTT
CASSYGLGDTEAFF
>TRBV6-2/TRBV6-3|.|.|TRBJ2-1
TGTGCCAGCAGTTACTCCAGGGCAGCGAAAGTCTCCTACAATGAGCAGTTCTTC
CASSYSRAAKVSYNEQFF
>TRBV28|.|.|TRBJ1-1
TGTGCCAGCAGTCAAGCAGGGGCTGAAGCTTTCTTT
CASSQAGAEAFF
>TRBV11-1|.|.|TRBJ1-1
TGTGCCAGCAGCCCCACTAGCCCCGCTGCTGAAGCTTTCTTT
CASSPTSPAAEAFF
>TRBV20-1|.|.|TRBJ2-7
TGCAGTGCTAGAGAGAACCGGGCCTACGAGCAGTACTTC
CSARENRAYEQYF
>TRBV2|.|.|TRBJ2-2
TGTGCCAGCCTCTCCCCCGGGACTCCAATTTCGAACACCGGGGAGCTGTTTTTT
CASLSPGTPISNTGELFF
>TRBV7-8|many|.|TRBJ2-7
TGTGCCAGCAGCTCCCTCGGTGGGGACCCAGGGGCTCTTCCAAGCTACGAGCAGTACTTC
CASSSLGGDPGALPSYEQYF
>TRBV4-2|many|.|TRBJ2-2
TGTGCCAGCAGCCCCTTGACGGGGGGCCCCGACACCGGGGAGCTGTTTTTT
CASSPLTGGPDTGELFF
>TRBV15|many|TRBD1|TRBJ2-7
TGTGCCACCAGCAGTCGACAGGGGGTAGCGGAGCTACTCAGGGGCGAGCAGTACTTC
CATSSRQGVAELLRGEQYF
>TRBV12-3/TRBV12-4|many|.|TRBJ2-5
TGTGCCAGCAGCCACTTTGGAACCCAGTACTTC
CASSHFGTQYF
>TRBV6-5|.|.|TRBJ1-6
TGTGCCAGCAGTTATGGGGCAGTCCTTGGTTCACCCCTCCACTTT
CASSYGAVLGSPLHF
>TRBV6-5|.|.|TRBJ2-7
TGTGCCAGCAGTTACGGGCGGCCCCCTTACGAGCAGTACTTC
CASSYGRPPYEQYF
>TRBV6-2/TRBV6-3|many|TRBD2|TRBJ2-1
TGTGCCAGCAGTTTTCTAGCGGGATACAATGAGCAGTTCTTC
CASSFLAGYNEQFF
>TRBV5-4|.|.|TRBJ2-1
TGTGCCAGCAGCTCTGACCCTGACAATGAGCAGTTCTTC
CASSSDPDNEQFF
>TRBV4-1|many|.|TRBJ2-3
TGCGCCAGCAGCCAAGAGGAGTCCACAGATACGCAGTATTTT
CASSQEESTDTQYF
>TRBV4-1|few|TRBD1|TRBJ1-5
TGCGCCAGCAGTCTAGCGGGACAGGGCAATCAGCCCCAGCATTTT
CASSLAGQGNQPQHF
>TRBV29-1|few|TRBD2|TRBJ2-4
TGCAGCGTGTGGGAGGGTGGTTCCTCCATTCAGTACTTC
CSVWEGGSSIQYF
>TRBV27|.|.|TRBJ2-1
TGTGCCAGCAGTTTCGGGATTCCTACCTACAATGAGCAGTTCTTC
CASSFGIPTYNEQFF
>TRBV5-5|.|.|TRBJ2-5
TGTGCCAGCAGCTCCGGGGAGCGGTGGAGGGAGACCCAGTACTTC
CASSSGERWRETQYF
>TRBV20-1|many|.|TRBJ2-1
TGCAGTGCTAGACCCCGCCCTGGACAGTCCAGCTCCTACAATGAGCAGTTCTTC
CSARPRPGQSSSYNEQFF
>TRBV7-9|.|.|TRBJ1-1
TGTGCCAGCAGCTTACTTGAGCCGAACACTGAAGCTTTCTTT
CASSLLEPNTEAFF
>TRBV20-1|many|TRBD2|TRBJ2-1
TGCAGTGCTACCATAGCGGGAGGTATGAATGAGCAGTTCTTC
CSATIAGGMNEQFF
>TRBV27|few|.|TRBJ2-1
TGTGCCAGCAGTATGATATCGTCATTTTCCTCCTACAATGAGCAGTTCTTC
CASSMISSFSSYNEQFF
>TRBV11-2|.|.|TRBJ2-2
TGTGCCAGCGCAAGAACTACCGGGGAGCTGTTTTTT
CASARTTGELFF
>TRBV7-9|.|.|TRBJ2-2
TGTGCCATTTTCGGTGACACCGGGGAGCTGTTTTTT
CAIFGDTGELFF
>TRBV7-9|few|TRBD2|TRBJ2-4
TGTGCCAGCAGACCTAGCGGGAGAGACGGAAACATTCAGTACTTC
CASRPSGRDGNIQYF
>TRBV7-9|.|TRBD1|TRBJ2-7
TGTGCCAGCAGCGCCCGGGACAGCCCCTACGAGCAGTACTTC
CASSARDSPYEQYF